The 14 T cell receptor beta chains listed next were all sequenced from one sample in a study of shared clonotypes between healthy human individuals (dated by TCRdb to 2019 to 2021). The library was generated by the immunoSEQ multiplex PCR assay. The clones in this table, taken by TCRdb from immuneACCESS, are in-frame only. Not every clone is retained; where verified, under half of the shortfall comes from an unresolved V gene, and the cause of the rest is unknown. The sample table lists millions of clones, over 85% of them with a count of one. The ten largest clones capture about 0.13% of the sample. The sample comprised naive CD4+ T cells sorted from blood. The sample's cell subset or site label is to be understood as: CD45RA+ positively selected. These receptors originate from a man between 18 and 29 years old in good health.

A single count supports this clone. The V call is TRBV6-5, the J call TRBJ2-7; TRBD1 agrees at 10 bases. The CDR3 loop spans 16 amino acids. Germline lookup yields CDR1 MNHEY and CDR2 SVGAGI. Trimming cost V 2 bases and J 3 bases; bases outside gene matches: 7. The CDR3 DNA sequence: TGTGCCAGCAGTTACAGACAGGGGGCTGGTAACTACGAGCAGTACTTC. Protein sequence: CASSYRQGAGNYEQYF.

This clone was seen once. J is TRBJ2-5 and V is TRBV27; 11 positions match TRBD2. CDR1 is MNHEY and CDR2 is SMNVEV in the germline V gene (reference sequence). The CDR3 has 15 residues. The V segment lost 4 bases and the J segment 5 bases; nucleotides outside the gene matches: 6. The chain's CDR3 is CASSYHSGRGETQYF. The CDR3 nucleotides read TGTGCCAGCAGTTATCATAGCGGGAGGGGCGAGACCCAGTACTTC.

The chain couples TRBV11-1 to TRBJ2-3, with 7 bases matching TRBD2. Germline V gives CDR1 SGHAT, CDR2 FQDESV (reference sequence). This CDR3 is built from 16 residues. The V segment lost 2 bases and the J segment 4 bases; nucleotides outside the gene matches: 9. The CDR3 region is CASSLFRGVTSDTQYF. CDR3 nucleotide sequence: TGTGCCAGCAGCTTATTCCGGGGGGTGACGTCAGATACGCAGTATTTT.

The chain uses TRBV2 and TRBJ2-7, with D unclear. V shed 7 bases and J shed 0 bases, with 16 bases lying between them. Germline values: CDR1 SNHLY, CDR2 FYNNEI. The CDR3 is 15 amino acids. The CDR3, as DNA: TGTGCCAGCAATGGATGGGGTCAAAGCTCCTACGAGCAGTACTTC. Translation: CASNGWGQSSYEQYF.

This chain links TRBV4-1 with TRBJ1-5, with 8 positions matching TRBD1. This CDR3 spans 16 amino acids. Trimming at V came to 1 base and at J to 1 base, leaving 3 bases not matched to a gene. Germline lookup yields CDR1 MGHRA and CDR2 YSYEKL. CDR3 loop: CASSQAGQGSNQPQHF. CDR3 sequence (DNA): TGCGCCAGCAGCCAAGCCGGACAGGGAAGCAATCAGCCCCAGCATTTT.

This chain uses TRBV5-1 with TRBJ2-2; a possible D gene is TRBD1 (6 bases). The CDR3 runs 15 residues. Germline lookup yields CDR1 SGHRS and CDR2 YFSETQ. V lost 0 bases and J 2 bases, leaving 8 bases between the germline ends. This CDR3 reads CASSLAGHNTGELFF. The CDR3 DNA is TGCGCCAGCAGCTTGGCGGGACACAACACCGGGGAGCTGTTTTTT.

The chain links TRBV6-5 to TRBJ1-6; TRBD1 matches at 9 bases. The J segment lost 7 bases and the V segment lost 6 bases, leaving 7 bases of the junction unmatched. Per the germline V gene, CDR1 is MNHEY and CDR2 is SVGAGI. This CDR3 spans 15 amino acids. Written as DNA, the CDR3 is TGTGCCAGCAGAACCGGGACAGGGAGGAATTCACCCCTCCACTTT. Protein sequence: CASRTGTGRNSPLHF.

This chain joins TRBV7-8 and TRBJ2-7; 10 bases map to TRBD1. V shed 1 base and J 7 bases; nucleotides not matched to a gene: 7. CDR3 length: 15 residues. Germline V gene sequence: CDR1 SGHVS, CDR2 FQNEAQ. The CDR3 is CASSLVRDRGSEQYF. CDR3 bases: TGTGCCAGCAGCTTAGTCCGGGACAGGGGATCTGAGCAGTACTTC.

The chain carries TRBV7-2 and TRBJ2-5; perhaps TRBD2 as D (5 bases). The germline CDR1 and CDR2 sequences are SGHTA and FQGNSA. The V and J ends lost 3 bases and 5 bases respectively, with 13 bases between them. There are 14 residues in the CDR3. CDR3 sequence reads: CASSFSASLETQYF. The CDR3 nucleotides read TGTGCCAGCAGCTTTTCTGCTAGCCTCGAGACCCAGTACTTC. The whole variable domain, filled in from reference TRBV7-2 and TRBJ2-5, reads GAGVSQSPSNKVTEKGKDVELRCDPISGHTALYWYRQSLGQGLEFLIYFQGNSAPDKSGLPSDRFSAERTGGSVSTLTIQRTQQEDSAVYLCASSFSASLETQYFGPGTRLLVL.

This chain links TRBV30 with TRBJ1-2; no clear D. The V gene lost 2 bases and the J gene lost 5 bases, with 12 bases spanning the gap. The CDR3 length is 13 residues. Germline-derived CDR1 and CDR2 are GTSNPN and SVGIG (reference sequence). Written as DNA, the CDR3 is TGTGCCTGGAGTAAGGGTTTCGAGTATGGCTACACCTTC. Its protein product is CAWSKGFEYGYTF.

This clone is a singleton in its sample. The chain employs TRBV10-1 and TRBJ2-7; tentatively, D is TRBD1 (6 bases). Germline V lookup: CDR1 WNHNN, CDR2 SYGVQD (reference sequence). CDR3 length equals 13 residues. The V end lost 1 base, the J end lost 6 bases, and 10 bases lay between the germline ends. CDR3 coding DNA: TGCGCCAGCAGTGAGTACTTAGGGGGCGAGCAGTACTTC. As protein: CASSEYLGGEQYF.

The chain employs TRBV19 and TRBJ1-2; D ambiguous. There are 12 residues in the CDR3. The germline CDR1 and CDR2 sequences are LNHDA and SQIVND (reference sequence). V shed 7 bases and J shed 2 bases, with 8 bases lying between them. The CDR3 region is CASKDGNYGYTF. The CDR3 DNA sequence: TGTGCCAGTAAAGACGGCAACTATGGCTACACCTTC.

This chain links TRBV6-4 with TRBJ1-4; possible D gene TRBD1, 5 bases. Germline values: CDR1 MRHNA, CDR2 SNTAGT. The CDR3 covers 15 residues. The V end was cut by 6 bases, the J end by 10 bases, with 21 bases between. The CDR3 DNA reads TGTGCCAGCAGGGCCCTCCCGGTCCCGGGGGGAAAACTGTTTTTT. As protein: CASRALPVPGGKLFF.

A note on this clone: Other DNA sequences from this sample encode an identical CDR3 as well. V gene TRBV6-5 combines with J gene TRBJ2-7; 7 bases align to TRBD1. Germline lookup yields CDR1 MNHEY and CDR2 SVGAGI. The length of the CDR3 is 15 residues. The V gene end was trimmed by 0 bases and the J gene end by 1 base; junction bases not matched to a gene: 3. CDR3 coding DNA: TGTGCCAGCAGTTACTCGGGACAGCCTTCCTACGAGCAGTACTTC. Translated, it gives CASSYSGQPSYEQYF.